The sample holds many counts of the clone carrying this TCR beta chain. What it binds is not known. This specimen comes from a study of CD8 T cells in ankylosing spondylitis. Each TCR beta library was made by quantitative 5'-RACE that incorporated molecular barcodes. One entry per CDR3 protein results from TCRdb running MiXCR on the 5' RACE reads. This table has some 140,000 distinct CDR3 sequences, roughly 8.3% appearing once. With 4 bases removed from V and 10 bases from J, the gap between germline ends came to 27 bases. Germline lookup yields CDR1 SGHRS and CDR2 YFSETQ. CDR3 length: 17 amino acids. Whole-study results and caveats: Roughly 8 highly homologous variants formed a TCR beta motif that appeared characteristic of ankylosing spondylitis blood. Matched ankylosing spondylitis synovial fluid reportedly contained a significantly enriched population of disease-linked clones. CD8+ by phenotype, disease-linked clones were relatively rare in peripheral blood.

The sequencing input was synovial fluid, either unsorted or a sorted T cell fraction (not recorded which). The chain links TRBV5-1 to TRBJ2-1; either TRBD1 or TRBD2 may supply D (7 bases each). The receptor's source is a male donor with ankylosing spondylitis. CDR3 in DNA: TGCGCCAGCAGCGTGGCAGGACTAGGGGGCCAAGGTTGGGAGCAGTTCTTC. Encoded protein: CASSVAGLGGQGWEQFF.